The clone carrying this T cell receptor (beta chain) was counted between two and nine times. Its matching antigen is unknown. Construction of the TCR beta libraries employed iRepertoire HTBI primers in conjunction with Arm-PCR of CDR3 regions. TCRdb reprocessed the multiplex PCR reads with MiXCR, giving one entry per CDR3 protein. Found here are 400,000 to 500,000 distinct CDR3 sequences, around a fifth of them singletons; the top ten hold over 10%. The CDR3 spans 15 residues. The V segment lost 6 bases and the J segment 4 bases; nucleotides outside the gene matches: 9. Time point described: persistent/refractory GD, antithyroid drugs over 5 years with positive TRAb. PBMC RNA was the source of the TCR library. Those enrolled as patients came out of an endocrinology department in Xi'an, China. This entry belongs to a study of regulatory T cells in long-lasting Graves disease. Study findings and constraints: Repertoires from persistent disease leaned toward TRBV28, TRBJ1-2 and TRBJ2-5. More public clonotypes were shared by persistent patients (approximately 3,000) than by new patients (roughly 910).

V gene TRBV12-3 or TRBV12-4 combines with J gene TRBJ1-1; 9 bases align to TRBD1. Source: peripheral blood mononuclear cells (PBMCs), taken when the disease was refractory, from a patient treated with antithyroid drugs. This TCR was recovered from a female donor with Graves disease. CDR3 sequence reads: CASREETGGRTEAFF. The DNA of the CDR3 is TGTGCCAGCAGGGAAGAGACAGGGGGTCGCACTGAAGCTTTCTTT.